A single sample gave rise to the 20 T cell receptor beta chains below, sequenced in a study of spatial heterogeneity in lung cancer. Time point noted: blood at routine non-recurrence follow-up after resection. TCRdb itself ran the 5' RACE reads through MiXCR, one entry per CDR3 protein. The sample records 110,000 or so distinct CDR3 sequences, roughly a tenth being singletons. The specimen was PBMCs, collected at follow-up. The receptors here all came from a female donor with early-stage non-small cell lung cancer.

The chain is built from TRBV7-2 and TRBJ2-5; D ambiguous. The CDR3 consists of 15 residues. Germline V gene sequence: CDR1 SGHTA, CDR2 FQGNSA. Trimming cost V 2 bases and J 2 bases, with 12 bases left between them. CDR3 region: CASSLYLDRQETQYF. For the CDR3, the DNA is TGTGCCAGCAGCTTATATCTCGATAGACAAGAGACCCAGTACTTC.

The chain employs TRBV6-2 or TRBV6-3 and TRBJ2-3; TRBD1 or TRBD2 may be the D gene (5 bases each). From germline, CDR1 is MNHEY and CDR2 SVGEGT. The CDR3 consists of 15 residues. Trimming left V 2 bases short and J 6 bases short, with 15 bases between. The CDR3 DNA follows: TGTGCCAGCAGTTACGGGACCCTGCGTGCGGATACGCAGTATTTT. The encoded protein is CASSYGTLRADTQYF.

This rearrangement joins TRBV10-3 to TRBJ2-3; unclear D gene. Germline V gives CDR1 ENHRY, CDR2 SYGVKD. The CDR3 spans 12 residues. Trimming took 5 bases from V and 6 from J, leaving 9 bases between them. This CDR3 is CAISSLGDTQYF. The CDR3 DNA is TGTGCCATCAGTAGCCTTGGGGATACGCAGTATTTT.

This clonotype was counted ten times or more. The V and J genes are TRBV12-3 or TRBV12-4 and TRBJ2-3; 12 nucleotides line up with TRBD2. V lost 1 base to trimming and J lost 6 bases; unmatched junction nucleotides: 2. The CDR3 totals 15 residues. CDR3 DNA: TGTGCCAGCAGTTTAGGACTAGCGGGAGAGGATACGCAGTATTTT. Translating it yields CASSLGLAGEDTQYF.

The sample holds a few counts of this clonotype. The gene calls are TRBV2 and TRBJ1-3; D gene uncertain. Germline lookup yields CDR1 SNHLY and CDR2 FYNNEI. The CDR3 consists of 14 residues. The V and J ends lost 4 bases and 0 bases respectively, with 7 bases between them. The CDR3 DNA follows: TGTGCCAGCAGTGGCCAGCACTCTGGAAACACCATATATTTT. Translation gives CASSGQHSGNTIYF.

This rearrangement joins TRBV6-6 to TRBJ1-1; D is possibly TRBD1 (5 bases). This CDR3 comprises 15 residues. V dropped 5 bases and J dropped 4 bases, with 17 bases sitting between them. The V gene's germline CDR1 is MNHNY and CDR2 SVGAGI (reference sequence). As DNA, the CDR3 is TGTGCCAGCAGTCCCTCGGGGGGGTCTGGCACTGAAGCTTTCTTT. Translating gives CASSPSGGSGTEAFF.

CDR3 coding DNA: TGTGCCAGTAGCCCTTCGGAGGACCCCACAGATACGCAGTATTTT. Its translation is CASSPSEDPTDTQYF. The chain is built from TRBV19 and TRBJ2-3; weak D call: TRBD2 (5 bases). This CDR3 comprises 15 residues. V lost 6 bases and J lost 2, with 15 bases in between. Germline V gene lookup returns CDR1 LNHDA and CDR2 SQIVND (reference sequence).

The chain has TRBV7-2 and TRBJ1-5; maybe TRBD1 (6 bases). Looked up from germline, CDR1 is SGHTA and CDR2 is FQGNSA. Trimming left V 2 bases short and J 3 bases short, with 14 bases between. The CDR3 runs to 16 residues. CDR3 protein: CASSLRPGVINQPQHF. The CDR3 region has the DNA TGTGCCAGCAGCTTACGGCCAGGGGTGATCAATCAGCCCCAGCATTTT.

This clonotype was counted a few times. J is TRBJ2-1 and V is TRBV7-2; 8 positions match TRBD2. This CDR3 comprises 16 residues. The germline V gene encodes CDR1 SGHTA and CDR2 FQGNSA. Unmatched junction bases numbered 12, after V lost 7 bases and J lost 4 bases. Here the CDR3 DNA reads TGTGCCAGCACCAGTCCAAGCGGGAGTTCGTACAATGAGCAGTTCTTC. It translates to CASTSPSGSSYNEQFF. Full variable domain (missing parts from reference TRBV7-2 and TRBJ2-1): GAGVSQSPSNKVTEKGKDVELRCDPISGHTALYWYRQSLGQGLEFLIYFQGNSAPDKSGLPSDRFSAERTGGSVSTLTIQRTQQEDSAVYLCASTSPSGSSYNEQFFGPGTRLTVL.

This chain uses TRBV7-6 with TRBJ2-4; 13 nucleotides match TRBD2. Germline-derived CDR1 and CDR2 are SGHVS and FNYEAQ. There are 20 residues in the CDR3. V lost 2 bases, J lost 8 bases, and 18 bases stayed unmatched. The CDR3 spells CASSLKPPTTSGRAVDIQYF. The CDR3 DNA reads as TGTGCCAGCAGCTTAAAACCTCCCACTACTAGCGGGAGGGCCGTGGACATTCAGTACTTC.

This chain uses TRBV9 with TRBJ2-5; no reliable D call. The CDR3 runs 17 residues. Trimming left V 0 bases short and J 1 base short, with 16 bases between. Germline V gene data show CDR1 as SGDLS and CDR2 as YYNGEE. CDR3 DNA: TGTGCCAGCAGCGTAGCGAGCGCCCCTAACCTCCAAGAGACCCAGTACTTC. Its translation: CASSVASAPNLQETQYF.

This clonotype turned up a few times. CDR3 region: CASGGWGNYGYTF. In DNA form, the CDR3 reads TGTGCCAGCGGGGGATGGGGTAACTATGGCTACACCTTC. The chain recombines TRBV28 with TRBJ1-2; tentatively, D is TRBD1 (5 bases). The CDR3 sequence is 13 residues long. Germline assignment: CDR1 MDHEN and CDR2 SYDVKM. Trimming pared 8 bases from V and 1 base from J, leaving 11 bases between.

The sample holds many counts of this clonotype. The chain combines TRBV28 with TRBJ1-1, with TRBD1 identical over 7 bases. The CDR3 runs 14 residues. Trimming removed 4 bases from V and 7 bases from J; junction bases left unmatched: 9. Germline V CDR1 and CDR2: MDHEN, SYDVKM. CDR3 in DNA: TGTGCCAGCAGTTCCGGACAGGAGAGGAATGAAGCTTTCTTT. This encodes CASSSGQERNEAFF.

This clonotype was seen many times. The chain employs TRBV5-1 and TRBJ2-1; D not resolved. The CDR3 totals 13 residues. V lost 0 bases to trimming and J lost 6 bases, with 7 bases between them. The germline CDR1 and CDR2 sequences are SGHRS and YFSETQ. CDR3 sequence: CASSLVVGNEQFF. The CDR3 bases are TGCGCCAGCAGCTTGGTGGTCGGCAATGAGCAGTTCTTC.

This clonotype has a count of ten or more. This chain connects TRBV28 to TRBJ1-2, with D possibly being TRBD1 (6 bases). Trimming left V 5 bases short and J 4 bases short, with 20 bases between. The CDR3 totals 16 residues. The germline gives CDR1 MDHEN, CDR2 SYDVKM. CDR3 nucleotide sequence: TGTGCCAGCAGTCATCCATTGGGTCAGGGGATCTATGGCTACACCTTC. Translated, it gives CASSHPLGQGIYGYTF.

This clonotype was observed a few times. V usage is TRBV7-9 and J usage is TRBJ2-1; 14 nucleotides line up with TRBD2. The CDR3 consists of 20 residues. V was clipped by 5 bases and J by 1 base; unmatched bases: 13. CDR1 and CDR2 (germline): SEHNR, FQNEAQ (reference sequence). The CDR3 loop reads CASSPNPGLAGVGSYNEQFF. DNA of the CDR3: TGTGCCAGCAGCCCTAACCCGGGACTAGCGGGAGTCGGATCCTACAATGAGCAGTTCTTC.

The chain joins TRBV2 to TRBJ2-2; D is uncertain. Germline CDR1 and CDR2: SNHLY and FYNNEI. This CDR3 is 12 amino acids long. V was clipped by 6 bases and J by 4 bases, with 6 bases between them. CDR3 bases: TGTGCCAGCAGGCAGACCACCGGGGAGCTGTTTTTT. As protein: CASRQTTGELFF.

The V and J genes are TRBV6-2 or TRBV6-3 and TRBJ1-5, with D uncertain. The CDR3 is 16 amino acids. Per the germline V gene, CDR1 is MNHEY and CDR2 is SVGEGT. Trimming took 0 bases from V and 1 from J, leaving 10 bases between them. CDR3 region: CASSYSEGISNQPQHF. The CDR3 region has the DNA TGTGCCAGCAGTTACTCGGAAGGGATAAGCAATCAGCCCCAGCATTTT.

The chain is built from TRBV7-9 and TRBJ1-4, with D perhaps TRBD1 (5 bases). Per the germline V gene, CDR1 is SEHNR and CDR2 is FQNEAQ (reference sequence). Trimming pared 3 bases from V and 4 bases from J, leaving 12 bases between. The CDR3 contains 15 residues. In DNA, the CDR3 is TGTGCCAGCAGCTTTAGGGCAGGGAATAATGAAAAACTGTTTTTT. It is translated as CASSFRAGNNEKLFF.

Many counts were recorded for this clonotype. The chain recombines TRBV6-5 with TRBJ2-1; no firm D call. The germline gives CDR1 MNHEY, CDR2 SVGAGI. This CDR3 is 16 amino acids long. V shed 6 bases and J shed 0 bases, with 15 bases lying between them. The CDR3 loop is CASSRVRKSSYNEQFF. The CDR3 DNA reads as TGTGCCAGCAGCCGAGTCCGGAAAAGCTCCTACAATGAGCAGTTCTTC.